What follows are 27 T cell receptor beta chains derived from one specimen sequenced in a study of blood T cell repertoires in COVID-19. Assay: immunoSEQ multiplex PCR; the TCRdb copy retains only in-frame clones and omits some. The sample lists 330,000 or so clones, about 90% occurring once. The sequenced sample was PBMCs or T cells enriched from blood (not recorded which). The receptors stem from a man aged 25-45 years who had recovered from COVID-19.

The chain employs TRBV15 and TRBJ2-2, with D perhaps matching TRBD1 (7 bases). The CDR3 is made up of 15 amino acids. Germline V CDR1 and CDR2: LNHNV, YYDKDF (reference sequence). Trimming stripped 0 bases from V and 6 bases from J, with 11 bases between. CDR3 DNA: TGTGCCACCAGCAGAGAGGACAGGAGGGCCGGGGAGCTGTTTTTT. Its translation: CATSREDRRAGELFF.

The CDR3 DNA reads TGCGCCAGCAGAGGACAGCTTAAGTTACGGAACACTGAAGCTTTCTTT. It yields the protein CASRGQLKLRNTEAFF. The V and J genes are TRBV10-2 and TRBJ1-1; possibly TRBD1 for D (6 bases). The CDR3 runs to 16 residues. Germline CDR1 WSHSY, CDR2 SAAADI. The germline V and J ends were trimmed by 6 bases and 1 base, with 18 bases remaining between them.

This clone was picked up one time. One end of the junction fails to match germline, which may point to a read error. The chain couples TRBV7-3 to TRBJ2-7; no clear D gene. This CDR3 is 14 amino acids long. Germline V gives CDR1 SGHTA, CDR2 FQGTGA. Written as DNA, the CDR3 is TGTGCCAGCAGCCTCCTCTACTACTCCCACGAGCAGTACTTC. Protein: CASSLLYYSHEQYF. Combining the CDR3 with reference TRBV7-3 and TRBJ2-7 gives the whole variable domain GAGVSQTPSNKVTEKGKYVELRCDPISGHTALYWYRQSLGQGPEFLIYFQGTGAADDSGLPNDRFFAVRPEGSVSTLKIQRTERGDSAVYLCASSLLYYSHEQYFGPGTRLTVT.

This clone was counted once. This sequence joins TRBV24-1 and TRBJ1-1, with 11 bases that match TRBD1. J was trimmed by 3 bases and V by 3 bases; bases with no gene match: 2. The germline CDR1 and CDR2 sequences are KGHDR and SFDVKD. The CDR3 totals 15 residues. CDR3 in DNA: TGTGCCACCAGTGATGGGACAGGGGGTCACACTGAAGCTTTCTTT. Its translation is CATSDGTGGHTEAFF.

The genes are TRBV14 and TRBJ2-1, with 7 bases identical to TRBD1. V lost 4 bases, J lost 4 bases, and 10 bases stayed unmatched. In germline, CDR1 is SGHDN, CDR2 FVKESK. The CDR3 runs 16 residues. DNA of the CDR3: TGTGCCAGCAGCCCACCCCCCTCGACAGGGTACAATGAGCAGTTCTTC. The encoded protein is CASSPPPSTGYNEQFF.

Points on this clone: This sample also contains other DNA sequences that code for the same CDR3. V gene TRBV6-1 combines with J gene TRBJ2-7, with D unresolved. CDR3 size: 12 residues. The V gene lost 3 bases and the J gene lost 3 bases, with 6 bases spanning the gap. Per germline, CDR1 MNHNS and CDR2 SASEGT. CDR3 protein: CASSDRGYEQYF. As DNA, the CDR3 is TGTGCCAGCAGTGACAGAGGCTACGAGCAGTACTTC.

The rearrangement joins TRBV5-1 to TRBJ2-1; perhaps TRBD1 as D (5 bases). The CDR3 is made up of 15 amino acids. V was cut by 0 bases and J by 11 bases, with 18 bases left in between. The germline gives CDR1 SGHRS, CDR2 YFSETQ. CDR3 bases: TGCGCCAGCAGCTTGGCTGGGTCCTCCAGGGAACAGCAGTTCTTC. It encodes CASSLAGSSREQQFF. Drawing the rest from reference TRBV5-1 and TRBJ2-1, the complete variable domain is KAGVTQTPRYLIKTRGQQVTLSCSPISGHRSVSWYQQTPGQGLQFLFEYFSETQRNKGNFPGRFSGRQFSNSRSEMNVSTLELGDSALYLCASSLAGSSREQQFFGPGTRLTVL.

This rearrangement joins TRBV2 to TRBJ2-1; a weak D match, TRBD2 (6 bases). V lost 7 bases to trimming and J lost 3 bases, with 16 bases between them. The CDR3 totals 15 residues. The V gene's germline CDR1 is SNHLY and CDR2 FYNNEI. CDR3 coding DNA: TGTGCCAGCAACCCCACCGCGGGGCGCTACAATGAGCAGTTCTTC. The encoded protein is CASNPTAGRYNEQFF.

The chain employs TRBV5-5 and TRBJ1-1; 7 bases are shared with TRBD1. The CDR3 loop spans 16 amino acids. V was pared by 2 bases and J by 1 base, with 8 bases of the junction left unmatched. In germline, CDR1 is SGHKS, CDR2 YYEKEE (reference sequence). The CDR3 DNA reads as TGTGCCAGCAGCTTAGCCGGGACAGCCGCGAACACTGAAGCTTTCTTT. This sequence encodes CASSLAGTAANTEAFF.

This rearrangement joins TRBV7-9 to TRBJ2-7; D might be TRBD1 (5 bases). In germline, CDR1 is SEHNR, CDR2 FQNEAQ (reference sequence). With 5 bases removed from V and 4 bases from J, the gap between germline ends came to 15 bases. The CDR3 totals 14 residues. The CDR3 protein is CASSDQWGPYEQYF. CDR3 nucleotide sequence: TGTGCCAGCAGCGACCAATGGGGCCCTTACGAGCAGTACTTC. The full variable domain, in which reference TRBV7-9 and TRBJ2-7 provide the parts outside the CDR3, is DTGVSQNPRHKITKRGQNVTFRCDPISEHNRLYWYRQTLGQGPEFLTYFQNEAQLEKSRLLSDRFSAERPKGSFSTLEIQRTEQGDSAMYLCASSDQWGPYEQYFGPGTRLTVT.

V is TRBV4-1 and J is TRBJ2-1, with TRBD1 identical over 9 bases. J lost 3 bases, V lost 4 bases, and 16 bases had no gene match. Germline CDR1 MGHRA, CDR2 YSYEKL. This CDR3 comprises 19 residues. CDR3 loop: CASSRTPSTGGRFYNEQFF. For the CDR3, the DNA is TGCGCCAGCAGCCGAACACCCTCCACAGGGGGCCGGTTCTACAATGAGCAGTTCTTC.

The rearrangement uses TRBV28 and TRBJ2-1; D may be TRBD1 (7 bases). The CDR3 contains 13 residues. V was pared by 2 bases and J by 14 bases, with 16 bases between. Per germline, CDR1 MDHEN and CDR2 SYDVKM. The CDR3 protein is CASSLGPTGEEFF. CDR3 DNA sequence: TGTGCCAGCAGTTTAGGCCCTACAGGGGAGGAGTTCTTC.

The rearrangement links TRBV11-2 to TRBJ2-7; D is unresolved. Trimming removed 2 bases from V and 4 bases from J, with 3 bases in between. Germline CDR1 and CDR2: SGHAT and FQNNGV. This CDR3 is 11 amino acids long. CDR3 region: CASSLPYEQYF. As DNA, the CDR3 is TGTGCCAGCAGCTTACCGTACGAGCAGTACTTC.

The chain couples TRBV7-9 to TRBJ1-2, with TRBD1 as a possible D gene (5 bases). Looked up from germline, CDR1 is SEHNR and CDR2 is FQNEAQ (reference sequence). Trimming cost V 7 bases and J 4 bases, with 22 bases left between them. CDR3 length equals 16 residues. The CDR3 bases are TGTGCCAGCACCCTATTGGGAGGGGTCGACTTCTATGGCTACACCTTC. This gives the protein CASTLLGGVDFYGYTF.

This CDR3 reads CASSLAYGSYEQYF. CDR3 coding DNA: TGCGCCAGCAGCTTGGCCTACGGTTCCTACGAGCAGTACTTC. The V gene is TRBV5-1, the J gene TRBJ2-7; unclear D gene. Germline V gene sequence: CDR1 SGHRS, CDR2 YFSETQ. The CDR3 runs 14 residues. V lost 0 bases and J lost 1, with 8 bases in between.

The chain has TRBV7-9 and TRBJ2-7; 9 bases fit TRBD1. The V segment lost 6 bases and the J segment 0 bases; nucleotides outside the gene matches: 6. The germline V gene encodes CDR1 SEHNR and CDR2 FQNEAQ (reference sequence). The CDR3 totals 15 residues. CDR3 DNA: TGTGCCAGCAGTTCCGGGACAGGGTTCTCCTACGAGCAGTACTTC. Its translation: CASSSGTGFSYEQYF. Together with reference TRBV7-9 and TRBJ2-7, the CDR3 gives the full variable domain: DTGVSQNPRHKITKRGQNVTFRCDPISEHNRLYWYRQTLGQGPEFLTYFQNEAQLEKSRLLSDRFSAERPKGSFSTLEIQRTEQGDSAMYLCASSSGTGFSYEQYFGPGTRLTVT.

This clone was observed at least ten times. This rearrangement joins TRBV7-2 to TRBJ1-5, with 7 bases that match TRBD1. The V gene's germline CDR1 is SGHTA and CDR2 FQGNSA. This CDR3 contains 15 residues. The ends lost 2 bases at V and 1 base at J; junction bases unmatched: 2. The CDR3 sequence: CASSLQGQSNQPQHF. Written as DNA, the CDR3 is TGTGCCAGCAGCTTACAGGGACAGAGCAATCAGCCCCAGCATTTT.

This chain uses TRBV7-9 with TRBJ1-4, with D tentatively TRBD1 (5 bases). Germline V gives CDR1 SEHNR, CDR2 FQNEAQ (reference sequence). Trimming removed 5 bases at V and 3 bases at J, with 13 bases between. This CDR3 region has 15 residues. The CDR3 region has the DNA TGTGCCAGCAGCCCCCGACAGAACTCTAATGAAAAACTGTTTTTT. Protein sequence: CASSPRQNSNEKLFF.

The J gene is TRBJ2-7, the V gene TRBV10-3, with D maybe TRBD1 (5 bases). V was cut by 2 bases and J by 6 bases, with 14 bases left in between. The CDR3 is 14 residues long. Germline V CDR1 and CDR2: ENHRY, SYGVKD. Here the CDR3 DNA reads TGTGCCATCAGTGAGAGAGATAGTAGGGGCGAGCAGTACTTC. It codes for CAISERDSRGEQYF.

The genes are TRBV9 and TRBJ1-6, with D possibly being TRBD1 (6 bases). The V end was cut by 4 bases, the J end by 9 bases, with 17 bases between. Per germline, CDR1 SGDLS and CDR2 YYNGEE. The CDR3 length is 15 residues. CDR3 residues: CASSPLQGGGSPLHF. The DNA for the CDR3 is TGTGCCAGCAGCCCTCTCCAGGGAGGGGGTTCACCCCTCCACTTT.

The chain joins TRBV4-2 to TRBJ2-3, with 7 positions matching TRBD2. Germline trimming cut 0 bases from V and 1 base from J; bases unmatched to any gene: 7. Germline CDR1 reads LGHNA; CDR2 reads YNFKEQ. This CDR3 has 17 amino acids. The CDR3 sequence is CASSQDLGGIRTDTQYF. Here the CDR3 DNA reads TGTGCCAGCAGCCAAGATCTGGGAGGGATTCGCACAGATACGCAGTATTTT.

The rearrangement links TRBV5-1 to TRBJ2-5; TRBD2 matches 10 bases. After removal of 0 bases from V and 5 bases from J, the junction contained 4 bases not matched to a gene. Germline values: CDR1 SGHRS, CDR2 YFSETQ. The CDR3 consists of 15 residues. The CDR3 DNA follows: TGCGCCAGCAGCTTGGCAGCGGGGGGGCCGGAGACCCAGTACTTC. Its translation is CASSLAAGGPETQYF.

This clone was found a few times. The CDR3 spells CASSQDRTGGAYGYTF. Here the CDR3 DNA reads TGTGCCAGCAGCCAAGACCGGACAGGGGGAGCCTATGGCTACACCTTC. This chain connects TRBV4-2 to TRBJ1-2, with 10 bases aligning to TRBD1. V lost 0 bases and J lost 4; bases outside the gene matches: 5. Germline values: CDR1 LGHNA, CDR2 YNFKEQ. This CDR3 is built from 16 residues.

The rearrangement links TRBV5-1 to TRBJ2-3; D is possibly TRBD1 (5 bases). Trimming removed 0 bases from V and 0 bases from J, with 11 bases in between. The CDR3 length is 16 residues. Germline V gene lookup returns CDR1 SGHRS and CDR2 YFSETQ. In DNA form, the CDR3 reads TGCGCCAGCAGCTTGGAGACAGTACTTAGCACAGATACGCAGTATTTT. Its translation is CASSLETVLSTDTQYF. Looking up the rest from reference TRBV5-1 and TRBJ2-3 gives the full variable domain: KAGVTQTPRYLIKTRGQQVTLSCSPISGHRSVSWYQQTPGQGLQFLFEYFSETQRNKGNFPGRFSGRQFSNSRSEMNVSTLELGDSALYLCASSLETVLSTDTQYFGPGTRLTVL.

CDR3 in amino acids: CASSQDLGRGYEQYF. CDR3 DNA: TGTGCCAGCAGCCAAGATCTCGGGAGGGGATACGAGCAGTACTTC. The chain recombines TRBV3-1 (or the pseudogene TRBV3-2) with TRBJ2-7; 8 bases are a match to TRBD2. J gave up 4 bases and V 0 bases, and 5 bases lay outside the gene matches. The CDR3 length is 15 residues. Germline V gene sequence: CDR1 LGHDT, CDR2 YNNKEL (reference sequence).

The rearrangement uses TRBV5-1 and TRBJ1-1; D uncertain. This CDR3 region has 13 residues. V dropped 0 bases and J dropped 7 bases, with 10 bases sitting between them. Per the germline V gene, CDR1 is SGHRS and CDR2 is YFSETQ. CDR3 residues: CASSLAQPGEAFF. CDR3 bases: TGCGCCAGCAGCTTGGCCCAACCGGGTGAAGCTTTCTTT.

V gene TRBV5-1 combines with J gene TRBJ2-2; no definite D call. The CDR3 is 15 amino acids. Trimming left V 0 bases short and J 6 bases short, with 12 bases between. Germline V gene lookup returns CDR1 SGHRS and CDR2 YFSETQ. CDR3 amino acids: CASSLVRQVAGELFF. The DNA for the CDR3 is TGCGCCAGCAGCTTGGTTAGGCAGGTCGCCGGGGAGCTGTTTTTT.